Presented here are 24 T cell receptor beta chains from one specimen sequenced in a study of neoadjuvant nivolumab and ipilimumab in lung cancer. Libraries were prepared by immunoSEQ multiplex PCR; TCRdb keeps only in-frame clonotypes and omits some of them. The table has approximately 15,000 clones, less than 75% seen once; the top ten hold less than 25%. The sequencing used peripheral blood, collected after neoadjuvant nivolumab, alone or with ipilimumab, at or shortly before surgery. The receptors shown here come from an adult with non-small cell lung cancer.

Worth noting for this clone: Other DNA sequences in the sample encode the same CDR3. The chain's CDR3 is CASSPSGANVLTF. CDR3 sequence (DNA): TGTGCCAGCTCACCCTCTGGGGCCAACGTCCTGACTTTC. The V call is TRBV18, the J call TRBJ2-6; D is uncertain. The germline gives CDR1 KGHSH, CDR2 LQKENI. The CDR3 is 13 residues long. V was trimmed by 3 bases and J by 0 bases, leaving 0 bases between them.

The table lists this clone with a count of one. V gene TRBV5-1 combines with J gene TRBJ1-2; the D is unclear. Germline values: CDR1 SGHRS, CDR2 YFSETQ. This CDR3 comprises 13 residues. Trimming removed 2 bases at V and 2 bases at J, with 7 bases between. The CDR3 DNA sequence: TGCGCCAGCAGCTTTGGCGGGAACTATGGCTACACCTTC. It encodes CASSFGGNYGYTF.

The CDR3 DNA follows: TGTGCCAGCAGCCCCACTGGACAGCCCTATGGCTACACCTTC. Residues: CASSPTGQPYGYTF. The chain employs TRBV11-2 and TRBJ1-2, with a weak D call TRBD1 (6 bases). The length of the CDR3 is 14 residues. V shed 5 bases and J shed 4 bases, with 14 bases lying between them. Germline V gene data show CDR1 as SGHAT and CDR2 as FQNNGV.

This chain links TRBV7-9 with TRBJ2-7, with D possibly TRBD2 on 6 matching bases. The length of the CDR3 is 14 residues. CDR1 and CDR2 (germline): SEHNR, FQNEAQ (reference sequence). Trimming pared 3 bases from V and 7 bases from J, leaving 16 bases between. In DNA form, the CDR3 reads TGTGCCAGCAGCTTTCCGGGACTTTTTGGGGAGCAGTACTTC. Residues: CASSFPGLFGEQYF.

This rearrangement joins TRBV25-1 to TRBJ1-4, with a weak D call TRBD1 (6 bases). Trimming pared 4 bases from V and 7 bases from J, leaving 16 bases between. Germline V gene lookup returns CDR1 MGHDK and CDR2 SYGVNS. The CDR3 loop spans 15 amino acids. The CDR3 bases are TGTGCCAGCAGTGGTCAACAGGGAAGCTTTGAAAAACTGTTTTTT. This encodes CASSGQQGSFEKLFF.

This clone was seen just once. The chain carries TRBV29-1 and TRBJ1-3; D remains unclear. V lost 4 bases, J lost 3 bases, and 13 bases lay in between. This CDR3 contains 14 residues. Germline CDR1 SQVTM, CDR2 ANQGSEA. CDR3: CSVVVQPSGNTIYF. The CDR3 region has the DNA TGCAGCGTTGTTGTACAGCCAAGTGGAAACACCATATATTTT.

CDR3 sequence: CAWSSVRNYGYTF. The CDR3 DNA is TGTGCCTGGAGTTCGGTCCGAAACTATGGCTACACCTTC. The chain links TRBV30 to TRBJ1-2; D remains ambiguous. The CDR3 spans 13 residues. V was pared by 2 bases and J by 2 bases, with 9 bases between. The V gene's germline CDR1 is GTSNPN and CDR2 SVGIG (reference sequence).

This chain's CDR3 is CASSSTVTGELFF. In DNA, the CDR3 is TGTGCCAGCTCATCGACAGTCACCGGGGAGCTGTTTTTT. The rearrangement joins TRBV18 to TRBJ2-2, with a tentative D call TRBD1 (5 bases). Germline assignment: CDR1 KGHSH and CDR2 LQKENI. The germline V and J ends were trimmed by 5 bases and 4 bases, with 8 bases remaining between them. CDR3 size: 13 residues.

CDR3 sequence: CASSPRRGNEQFF. The CDR3 nucleotides read TGTGCCAGCAGCCCCCGCAGGGGAAATGAGCAGTTCTTC. V usage is TRBV11-3 and J usage is TRBJ2-1, with D possibly being TRBD1 (6 bases). The germline V gene has CDR1 SGHNT and CDR2 YENEEA. V was shortened by 5 bases and J by 7 bases, with 12 bases between the two germline ends. The CDR3 has 13 residues.

The V gene is TRBV18, the J gene TRBJ1-5; the D gene is possibly TRBD1 (6 bases). V was clipped by 2 bases and J by 3 bases, with 8 bases between them. This CDR3 has 14 residues. Germline-derived CDR1 and CDR2 are KGHSH and LQKENI. The CDR3 here is CASSPGQPNQPQHF. DNA for the CDR3: TGTGCCAGCTCACCAGGACAGCCCAATCAGCCCCAGCATTTT.

This clone showed up just a few times. V and J are TRBV5-1 and TRBJ2-1, with D perhaps given as TRBD1 or TRBD2 (5 bases each). V shed 0 bases and J shed 5 bases, with 6 bases lying between them. The CDR3 covers 13 residues. Per the germline V gene, CDR1 is SGHRS and CDR2 is YFSETQ. This CDR3 reads CASSLVGDNEQFF. As DNA, the CDR3 is TGCGCCAGCAGCTTGGTGGGGGACAATGAGCAGTTCTTC.

The rearrangement links TRBV29-1 to TRBJ1-1; 7 bases line up with TRBD1. V was clipped by 0 bases and J by 10 bases; unmatched bases: 2. Germline V lookup: CDR1 SQVTM, CDR2 ANQGSEA. The CDR3 runs to 11 residues. CDR3 nucleotide sequence: TGCAGCGTTGAAGAAGGGGGCGCAGCTTTCTTT. Encoded protein: CSVEEGGAAFF.

This clone was counted a single time. The chain uses TRBV6-1 and TRBJ1-4; 8 nucleotides agree with TRBD1. The CDR3 totals 14 residues. Germline V gene lookup returns CDR1 MNHNS and CDR2 SASEGT. J was trimmed by 8 bases and V by 5 bases; bases with no gene match: 7. CDR3 in amino acids: CASSRTGQGEKLFF. In DNA form, the CDR3 reads TGTGCCAGCAGTCGCACCGGACAGGGAGAAAAACTGTTTTTT.

J is TRBJ1-1 and V is TRBV5-6; D remains unclear. Germline V gene data show CDR1 as SGHDT and CDR2 as YYEEEE. V gave up 5 bases and J gave up 1 base, with 12 bases separating them. CDR3 size: 14 residues. The CDR3 reads CASRLRVANTEAFF. The DNA of the CDR3 is TGTGCCAGCAGGTTGAGAGTTGCGAACACTGAAGCTTTCTTT.

The chain has TRBV7-2 and TRBJ2-6; no definite D call. Germline V CDR1 and CDR2: SGHTA, FQGNSA. V was shortened by 8 bases and J by 0 bases, with 11 bases between the two germline ends. This CDR3 is 15 amino acids long. CDR3 DNA sequence: TGTGCCAGCTACCACGGGTCCTCTGGGGCCAACGTCCTGACTTTC. It yields the protein CASYHGSSGANVLTF.

The J gene is TRBJ2-1, the V gene TRBV30; 9 bases line up with TRBD2. CDR3 size: 15 residues. With V trimmed by 2 bases and J by 7 bases, 9 bases remained unmatched. The V gene's germline CDR1 is GTSNPN and CDR2 SVGIG (reference sequence). Here the CDR3 reads CAWSRLSGSLNEQFF. The CDR3 nucleotides are TGTGCCTGGAGTCGGCTTAGCGGGAGTTTAAATGAGCAGTTCTTC.

The chain has TRBV18 and TRBJ1-4, with TRBD1 identical over 12 bases. Germline V CDR1 and CDR2: KGHSH, LQKENI. The junction had 3 bases not matched to a gene; V was cut back by 2 bases and J by 8 bases. The length of the CDR3 is 15 residues. The CDR3 spells CASSPAGTGGEKLFF. The DNA for the CDR3 is TGTGCCAGCTCACCAGCCGGGACAGGGGGCGAAAAACTGTTTTTT. Looking up the rest from reference TRBV18 and TRBJ1-4 gives the full variable domain: NAGVMQNPRHLVRRRGQEARLRCSPMKGHSHVYWYRQLPEEGLKFMVYLQKENIIDESGMPKERFSAEFPKEGPSILRIQQVVRGDSAAYFCASSPAGTGGEKLFFGSGTQLSVL.

This sequence joins TRBV30 and TRBJ1-2; D gene unclear. In germline, CDR1 is GTSNPN, CDR2 SVGIG (reference sequence). This CDR3 has 13 amino acids. Trimming took off 2 bases at V and 6 bases at J, with 13 bases between the two ends. CDR3 amino acids: CAWSKGRGDGYTF. The CDR3 nucleotides are TGTGCCTGGAGTAAGGGTCGGGGAGATGGCTACACCTTC.

V usage is TRBV18 and J usage is TRBJ2-1, with D perhaps matching TRBD2 (5 bases). V lost 4 bases, J lost 10 bases, and 17 bases lay in between. The CDR3 is made up of 14 amino acids. Germline V gene lookup returns CDR1 KGHSH and CDR2 LQKENI. The CDR3: CASSLASSSGEQFF. CDR3 sequence (DNA): TGTGCCAGCTCACTAGCGTCCTCCTCCGGGGAGCAGTTCTTC.

The chain uses TRBV12-2 and TRBJ2-7; TRBD2 is taken as the D call from the table, unchecked against the DNA. TRBV12-2 is termed a pseudogene. This CDR3 is 13 amino acids long. CDR3 region: CASRFGGAYEQYF. CDR3 bases: TGTGCAAGTCGCTTTGGAGGTGCCTACGAGCAGTACTTC.

The chain combines TRBV30 with TRBJ2-2; 9 bases align to TRBD2. With V trimmed by 5 bases and J by 6 bases, 7 bases remained unmatched. This CDR3 comprises 14 residues. The germline V gene has CDR1 GTSNPN and CDR2 SVGIG (reference sequence). CDR3 region: CAWEIAGVPGELFF. As DNA, the CDR3 is TGTGCCTGGGAAATAGCGGGAGTCCCCGGGGAGCTGTTTTTT.

The rearrangement joins TRBV6-5 to TRBJ1-2; no reliable D call. This CDR3 comprises 15 residues. The germline CDR1 and CDR2 sequences are MNHEY and SVGAGI. Trimming cost V 5 bases and J 0 bases, with 13 bases left between them. The CDR3 coding sequence is TGTGCCAGCAGTCAACCTGGCGGTCCTAACTATGGCTACACCTTC. Translation: CASSQPGGPNYGYTF.

The chain uses TRBV5-1 and TRBJ1-1; the D is unclear. The CDR3 runs 12 residues. Germline CDR1 reads SGHRS; CDR2 reads YFSETQ. The V and J ends lost 2 bases and 7 bases respectively, with 9 bases between them. This chain's CDR3 is CASSLSQNEAFF. CDR3 bases: TGCGCCAGCAGCTTAAGCCAGAATGAAGCTTTCTTT.

This chain joins TRBV11-2 and TRBJ1-4; weak D call: TRBD1 (5 bases). The V end lost 5 bases, the J end lost 0 bases, and 7 bases lay between the germline ends. The CDR3 totals 14 residues. From germline, CDR1 is SGHAT and CDR2 FQNNGV. Here the CDR3 DNA reads TGTGCCAGCAGCCCGGGACCAACTAATGAAAAACTGTTTTTT. Protein: CASSPGPTNEKLFF. Supplemented by reference TRBV11-2 and TRBJ1-4, the full variable domain reads EAGVAQSPRYKIIEKRQSVAFWCNPISGHATLYWYQQILGQGPKLLIQFQNNGVVDDSQLPKDRFSAERLKGVDSTLKIQPAKLEDSAVYLCASSPGPTNEKLFFGSGTQLSVL.